Presented here are 17 T cell receptor beta chains from one specimen sequenced in a study of T cell responses to AZD1222 COVID-19 vaccine. The table came from immunoSEQ multiplex PCR; TCRdb's copy has only in-frame clones and leaves some out. The sample carries tens of thousands of clones, approximately 85% recorded once. The starting material was peripheral blood, obtained on day 0 of AZD1222 vaccination. These receptors were collected from an adult in good health.

In this sample, this clone turned up many times. CDR3: CASSQGFVAGRRIQTKNIQYF. In nucleotides, the CDR3 is TGCGCCAGCAGCCAAGGTTTCGTGGCAGGGAGGCGAATACAGACCAAAAACATTCAGTACTTC. This chain connects TRBV4-1 to TRBJ2-4, with D possibly TRBD2 on 6 matching bases. Trimming shortened V by 1 base and J by 2 bases, and 27 bases separated the two germline ends. This CDR3 has 21 amino acids. The germline V gene has CDR1 MGHRA and CDR2 YSYEKL.

This clone was counted only a few times. V gene TRBV27 combines with J gene TRBJ2-3; perhaps TRBD2 as D (6 bases). V was clipped by 4 bases and J by 4 bases, with 21 bases between them. Germline loops: CDR1 MNHEY, CDR2 SMNVEV (reference sequence). The length of the CDR3 is 17 residues. DNA for the CDR3: TGTGCCAGCAGTTCAACCGGGACTCCAACTAGGTCAGATACGCAGTATTTT. Encoded protein: CASSSTGTPTRSDTQYF.

The chain employs TRBV7-3 and TRBJ2-3; D is ambiguous. The CDR3 is made up of 14 amino acids. Trimming took 7 bases from V and 2 from J, leaving 13 bases between them. Germline V CDR1 and CDR2: SGHTA, FQGTGA. The CDR3: CASNPGPTTDTQYF. The CDR3 coding sequence is TGTGCCAGCAATCCTGGACCGACCACAGATACGCAGTATTTT.

The rearrangement links TRBV5-4 to TRBJ2-5; 7 bases agree with TRBD1. CDR3 size: 13 residues. Germline V lookup: CDR1 SGHNT, CDR2 YYREEE (reference sequence). Losses at the gene ends were 4 bases for V and 5 bases for J; bases not matched to a gene: 5. CDR3 sequence: CASSDRVGETQYF. The CDR3 DNA sequence: TGTGCCAGCAGCGACAGGGTTGGCGAGACCCAGTACTTC.

The chain uses TRBV28 and TRBJ2-7; possible D gene TRBD2, 6 bases. The CDR3 runs to 14 residues. Germline V lookup: CDR1 MDHEN, CDR2 SYDVKM. With 3 bases removed from V and 4 bases from J, the gap between germline ends came to 13 bases. This CDR3 is CASSFVVGGYEQYF. The CDR3 DNA reads as TGTGCCAGCAGTTTTGTCGTGGGGGGTTACGAGCAGTACTTC.

The chain employs TRBV18 and TRBJ1-2; tentatively, D is TRBD1 (6 bases). CDR1 KGHSH and CDR2 LQKENI come from the germline V gene. Trimming stripped 0 bases from V and 6 bases from J, with 17 bases between. CDR3 size: 16 residues. The CDR3 is CASSPPEGEMVHGYTF. DNA for the CDR3: TGTGCCAGCTCACCACCGGAGGGGGAGATGGTCCATGGCTACACCTTC.

This clone appeared once. The CDR3 DNA reads as TGTGCCAGCTCACCTGGGCAGGGTGGCTACACCTTC. It codes for CASSPGQGGYTF. V gene TRBV18 combines with J gene TRBJ1-2; possibly TRBD1 for D (5 bases). The CDR3 has 12 residues. V lost 3 bases to trimming and J lost 7 bases, with 9 bases between them. Germline-derived CDR1 and CDR2 are KGHSH and LQKENI.

This clone was counted once. V usage is TRBV5-4 and J usage is TRBJ2-3; TRBD2 might be the D (7 bases). Per the germline V gene, CDR1 is SGHNT and CDR2 is YYREEE (reference sequence). Deletions cut 4 bases from V and 5 bases from J, with 17 bases between. There are 15 residues in the CDR3. The CDR3 spells CASSLYRGGLDTQYF. CDR3 coding DNA: TGTGCCAGCAGCCTATATAGGGGGGGCCTAGATACGCAGTATTTT.

The chain carries TRBV3-1 (or the pseudogene TRBV3-2) and TRBJ1-5; D call uncertain. This CDR3 is built from 13 residues. Germline lookup yields CDR1 LGHDT and CDR2 YNNKEL (reference sequence). The ends were cut back, 1 base at V and 5 bases at J, with 6 bases in the middle. CDR3 DNA sequence: TGTGCCAGCAGCCAAGGGGAAGATCAGCCCCAGCATTTT. The encoded protein is CASSQGEDQPQHF.

The rearrangement uses TRBV5-1 and TRBJ2-1, with a tentative D call TRBD2 (7 bases). V lost 0 bases, J lost 6 bases, and 13 bases lay in between. The CDR3 contains 15 residues. The germline V gene has CDR1 SGHRS and CDR2 YFSETQ. In DNA, the CDR3 is TGCGCCAGCAGCTTGGAGGGGGGGCGAGGCAATGAGCAGTTCTTC. Its protein is CASSLEGGRGNEQFF.

The chain joins TRBV2 to TRBJ1-1, with 9 bases aligning to TRBD1. V lost 6 bases, J lost 0 bases, and 5 bases stayed unmatched. The CDR3 sequence is 15 residues long. CDR1 SNHLY and CDR2 FYNNEI come from the germline V gene. The CDR3 here is CASREGQGMNTEAFF. The CDR3 DNA sequence: TGTGCCAGCAGGGAGGGACAGGGCATGAACACTGAAGCTTTCTTT.

This clone was detected a few times. The chain links TRBV7-6 to TRBJ1-2; D not resolved. Trimming removed 1 base at V and 2 bases at J, with 17 bases between. There are 17 residues in the CDR3. Germline CDR1 SGHVS, CDR2 FNYEAQ. The CDR3 here is CASSLDLENGRNYGYTF. The CDR3, as DNA: TGTGCCAGCAGCTTAGACTTGGAGAACGGCCGAAACTATGGCTACACCTTC. The full variable domain, rest sourced from reference TRBV7-6 and TRBJ1-2, is GAGVSQSPRYKVTKRGQDVALRCDPISGHVSLYWYRQALGQGPEFLTYFNYEAQQDKSGLPNDRFSAERPEGSISTLTIQRTEQRDSAMYRCASSLDLENGRNYGYTFGSGTRLTVV.

As regards this clone: The same CDR3 is also encoded by other DNA sequences in this sample. The chain combines TRBV11-2 with TRBJ1-1; D unclear. Trimming removed 1 base at V and 0 bases at J, with 6 bases between. Germline V gene sequence: CDR1 SGHAT, CDR2 FQNNGV. The CDR3 consists of 14 residues. CDR3 region: CASSLAGMNTEAFF. The CDR3 coding sequence is TGTGCCAGCAGCTTAGCCGGCATGAACACTGAAGCTTTCTTT.

CDR3 coding DNA: TGTGCCAGCAGTTACAATCAGGGGACAGTGAATTCACCCCTCCACTTT. As protein: CASSYNQGTVNSPLHF. This sequence joins TRBV6-5 and TRBJ1-6; 7 positions match TRBD1. The V and J ends lost 2 bases and 7 bases, in that order; junction bases with no gene match: 8. The CDR3 has 16 residues. Germline CDR1 reads MNHEY; CDR2 reads SVGAGI.

The chain joins TRBV2 to TRBJ1-4; D may be TRBD1 (5 bases). Trimming removed 6 bases at V and 0 bases at J, with 17 bases between. This CDR3 has 17 residues. Germline assignment: CDR1 SNHLY and CDR2 FYNNEI. Here the CDR3 DNA reads TGTGCCAGCAGGGGGGTCGGAAGGAGAGCAACTAATGAAAAACTGTTTTTT. Its translation: CASRGVGRRATNEKLFF.

This clone occurred once. The CDR3 region is CASSPQLPPRDGYTF. The CDR3 DNA reads TGCGCCAGCAGCCCCCAGTTGCCCCCGAGGGATGGCTACACCTTC. This chain connects TRBV4-3 to TRBJ1-2; D not resolved. This CDR3 region has 15 residues. Trimming shortened V by 4 bases and J by 6 bases, and 18 bases separated the two germline ends. From germline, CDR1 is LGHNA and CDR2 YSLEER.

V usage is TRBV6-5 and J usage is TRBJ1-2; TRBD1 agrees at 8 bases. The CDR3 length is 15 residues. V lost 4 bases, J lost 8 bases, and 12 bases stayed unmatched. Germline CDR1 is MNHEY and CDR2 is SVGAGI. The CDR3 DNA sequence: TGTGCCAGCAGTTCGGACAGGGCCGAACCACGGGGCTACACCTTC. Protein product: CASSSDRAEPRGYTF.